This TCR beta chain stems from a study of regulatory T cells in long-lasting Graves disease. The study, taken as a whole, reports: Analysis covered peripheral blood alone, not thyroid tissue.

Regarding time point: newly diagnosed GD, antithyroid drugs for less than 3 months. Extracted RNA from PBMCs served as the source of the TCR library. HTBI primers from iRepertoire and Arm-PCR of CDR3 regions yielded the TCR beta libraries. TCRdb used MiXCR to reprocess the multiplex PCR reads, holding one entry per CDR3 protein. Seen here are 200,000 to 250,000 distinct CDR3 sequences, roughly a fifth observed once, and the top ten hold roughly 10%. The sample holds a few counts of this clonotype. The antigen remains unidentified. V was shortened by 2 bases and J by 4 bases, with 15 bases between the two germline ends. Germline loops: CDR1 LNHDA, CDR2 SQIVND (reference sequence). The CDR3 covers 16 residues. Another study also made use of these data, one on T cells in Graves' hyperthyroidism and ophthalmopathy.

The material was peripheral blood mononuclear cells (PBMCs), obtained at new diagnosis, from a patient treated with antithyroid drugs. The receptor was isolated from a woman aged 25 to 39 with Graves disease. V gene TRBV19 combines with J gene TRBJ2-1; D possibly corresponds to TRBD1 (5 bases). The CDR3 DNA is TGTGCCAGTAGTATATTACCTCAGGGTATATACAATGAGCAGTTCTTC. It translates to CASSILPQGIYNEQFF.